This T cell receptor (beta chain) emerged from a study of T cells after yellow fever vaccination. Study background: For low cell numbers, libraries were made with SMART-Seq v4 Ultra Low Input. Notes on the study in general: Clones that expanded after primary vaccination mostly reappeared after the booster (nearly 98% CD4, about 91% CD8).

5'RACE template switching produced TCR cDNA carrying a universal primer site and UMIs. MiXCR, run by TCRdb on the 5' RACE reads, gives a single entry per CDR3 protein. This sample has around 65,000 distinct CDR3 sequences, with approximately 5% found just once. This clonotype was observed many times. Its specificity is not known. Specimen: CD4+ T cells sorted from PBMCs, collected about 2 weeks after the first yellow fever vaccination. This TCR was sampled from a young man who received the YFV17D yellow fever vaccine.

Here the CDR3 DNA reads TGTGCCAGCTCACCGATTGGGGGGGAAGAGACCCAGTACTTC. It encodes CASSPIGGEETQYF. The V and J genes are TRBV18 and TRBJ2-5; 7 bases agree with TRBD2. The ends lost 3 bases at V and 3 bases at J; junction bases unmatched: 4. This CDR3 comprises 14 residues. Germline V lookup: CDR1 KGHSH, CDR2 LQKENI.